This entry concerns a single TCR beta chain. The CDR3 spans 14 residues. Trimming removed 9 bases from V and 7 bases from J; junction bases left unmatched: 15. Germline V CDR1 and CDR2: LGHNT, FRNRAP. These data are taken from a study of blood T cell repertoires in COVID-19. Study at large: COVID-19 samples from acute and convalescent phases originated in the United States, Italy and Spain. The analysed material was cDNA or gDNA that came from T cells, B-cell-depleted T cells, or PBMCs.

Clones were read by immunoSEQ multiplex PCR, and TCRdb kept only the in-frame ones, dropping some. Of about 200,000 clones detected, about 88% appear once; the ten largest clones hold 15% to 20%. One Seattle source followed patients from active infection through their disease course. The source of this sequence is a man aged 45-60 years with COVID-19, enrolled during active disease. What was sequenced was peripheral blood. V is TRBV12-5 and J is TRBJ2-7; 7 bases are shared with TRBD1. The CDR3 loop is CASSLGGATREQYF. CDR3 DNA: TGTGCTAGCTCCTTAGGGGGCGCGACGCGGGAGCAGTACTTC.